These 32 T cell receptor beta chains were sequenced from one sample in a study of cytomegalovirus exposure and HLA in healthy donors. The PCR made use of 60 Vbeta and 13 Jbeta primers. TCRdb keeps only in-frame clones here, not all; method: immunoSEQ multiplex PCR. The sample has more than 150,000 clones, around 80% seen once. Sequencing was performed on PBMCs. These receptors were taken from a woman under 30 in good health and CMV-seropositive.

The rearrangement links TRBV5-8 to TRBJ2-7; 7 bases match TRBD2. With V trimmed by 2 bases and J by 0 bases, 11 bases remained unmatched. CDR1 and CDR2 from the germline V gene are SGHTS and YDEGEE. This CDR3 has 17 amino acids. Here the CDR3 reads CASSLGVGGVSSYEQYV. The CDR3 coding sequence is TGTGCCAGCAGCTTAGGGGTGGGAGGGGTATCCTCCTACGAGCAGTACGTC.

J is TRBJ2-4 and V is TRBV5-1, with 10 bases aligning to TRBD2. Trimming at V came to 4 bases and at J to 6 bases, leaving 10 bases not matched to a gene. This CDR3 has 16 residues. Germline assignment: CDR1 SGHRS and CDR2 YFSETQ. The CDR3 is CASSAIAGGYINIQYF. As DNA, the CDR3 is TGCGCCAGCAGCGCTATAGCGGGGGGCTACATAAACATTCAGTACTTC.

The V and J genes are TRBV7-2 and TRBJ1-6; D perhaps matches TRBD1 (5 bases). Trimming pared 3 bases from V and 8 bases from J, leaving 14 bases between. Germline V CDR1 and CDR2: SGHTA, FQGNSA. This CDR3 has 15 amino acids. The CDR3 DNA reads as TGTGCCAGCAGCTTTTCTTGGGGAGGGGATTCACCCCTCCACTTT. Encoded protein: CASSFSWGGDSPLHF. Variable domain in full (rest from reference TRBV7-2 and TRBJ1-6): GAGVSQSPSNKVTEKGKDVELRCDPISGHTALYWYRQSLGQGLEFLIYFQGNSAPDKSGLPSDRFSAERTGGSVSTLTIQRTQQEDSAVYLCASSFSWGGDSPLHFGNGTRLTVT.

This clone was picked up a small number of times. The chain joins TRBV30 to TRBJ2-2; TRBD1 aligns across 7 bases. Trimming cost V 6 bases and J 6 bases; bases outside gene matches: 16. This CDR3 is 16 amino acids long. The V gene's germline CDR1 is GTSNPN and CDR2 SVGIG (reference sequence). DNA of the CDR3: TGTGCCTGCGCAATCCGACAGGGCTTTATGTCCGGGGAGCTGTTTTTT. Translation: CACAIRQGFMSGELFF.

CDR3 DNA: TGTGCCAGCAGTTCCCGTCCGTTGAACACTGAAGCTTTCTTT. It codes for CASSSRPLNTEAFF. This rearrangement joins TRBV6-1 to TRBJ1-1; D call uncertain. CDR3 length equals 14 residues. Trimming took off 5 bases at V and 0 bases at J, with 10 bases between the two ends. Looked up from germline, CDR1 is MNHNS and CDR2 is SASEGT.

The V and J genes are TRBV7-9 and TRBJ2-1, with D possibly matching TRBD1 (6 bases). Germline CDR1 reads SEHNR; CDR2 reads FQNEAQ (reference sequence). The CDR3 consists of 14 residues. Between the trimmed V and J ends, which lost 0 bases and 8 bases, there was a span of 11 bases. The CDR3 protein is CASSLAGAGDEQFF. Written as DNA, the CDR3 is TGTGCCAGCAGCTTAGCGGGGGCAGGGGATGAGCAGTTCTTC.

As DNA, the CDR3 is TGTGCCAGCAGCTTGAGGACAGTATTGGGAAATGAGCAGTTCTTC. This gives the protein CASSLRTVLGNEQFF. The V and J genes are TRBV5-6 and TRBJ2-1; D is possibly TRBD1 (6 bases). Looked up from germline, CDR1 is SGHDT and CDR2 is YYEEEE. Trimming pared 1 base from V and 7 bases from J, leaving 15 bases between. The CDR3 spans 15 residues.

This chain joins TRBV2 and TRBJ2-5; tentative D call: TRBD1 (5 bases). The J call may be faulty, since TRBJ2-7 better matches the DNA end. Germline CDR1 and CDR2: SNHLY and FYNNEI. This CDR3 is 11 amino acids long. CDR3 nucleotide sequence: TGTGCCAGCACCTGGACAAACGAGCAGTACTTC. Protein: CASTWTNEQYF.

This clone was detected only a few times. V usage is TRBV7-2 and J usage is TRBJ2-5; 8 bases agree with TRBD2. Per the germline V gene, CDR1 is SGHTA and CDR2 is FQGNSA. Trimming removed 4 bases from V and 1 base from J; junction bases left unmatched: 2. This CDR3 is built from 14 residues. CDR3 region: CASSSGGAQETQYF. The CDR3 DNA reads as TGTGCCAGCAGCTCCGGGGGGGCCCAAGAGACCCAGTACTTC.

This clone was found a few times. The rearrangement joins TRBV30 to TRBJ1-2; 8 bases match TRBD1. J was trimmed by 5 bases and V by 4 bases; bases with no gene match: 15. The germline V gene encodes CDR1 GTSNPN and CDR2 SVGIG (reference sequence). The CDR3 runs 16 residues. The CDR3 loop is CAWIRTGPLVRYGYTF. The CDR3 coding sequence is TGTGCCTGGATACGGACAGGGCCTTTAGTCCGTTATGGCTACACCTTC.

The V call is TRBV5-1, the J call TRBJ2-4; TRBD1 aligns across 7 bases. With V trimmed by 3 bases and J by 6 bases, 9 bases remained unmatched. Germline CDR1 is SGHRS and CDR2 is YFSETQ. The CDR3 spans 15 residues. CDR3 nucleotides: TGCGCCAGCAGCTCCGAAAACAGGGGTGGAAACATTCAGTACTTC. Protein: CASSSENRGGNIQYF. Together with reference TRBV5-1 and TRBJ2-4, the CDR3 gives the full variable domain: KAGVTQTPRYLIKTRGQQVTLSCSPISGHRSVSWYQQTPGQGLQFLFEYFSETQRNKGNFPGRFSGRQFSNSRSEMNVSTLELGDSALYLCASSSENRGGNIQYFGAGTRLSVL.

This chain joins TRBV2 and TRBJ2-5; D call uncertain. Germline lookup yields CDR1 SNHLY and CDR2 FYNNEI. The CDR3 has 9 residues. Trimming took off 9 bases at V and 12 bases at J, with 11 bases between the two ends. The chain's CDR3 is CASIPLEYF. Here the CDR3 DNA reads TGTGCCAGTATTCCACTTGAGTACTTC.

The rearrangement links TRBV7-2 to TRBJ1-2, with a weak D call TRBD1 (5 bases). The ends were cut back, 0 bases at V and 8 bases at J, with 10 bases in the middle. CDR1 is SGHTA, CDR2 FQGNSA, per germline. CDR3 length equals 13 residues. The CDR3 DNA is TGTGCCAGCAGCTTAGCAGGGGTACGAGGCTACACCTTC. Translating gives CASSLAGVRGYTF.

This clone was counted a few times. The chain links TRBV4-1 to TRBJ1-2; 7 bases fit TRBD1. V shed 1 base, J shed 3 bases, and the junction held 14 bases outside the gene matches. The germline CDR1 and CDR2 sequences are MGHRA and YSYEKL. The CDR3 consists of 18 residues. CDR3 in amino acids: CASSQVRGEGAAYYGYTF. The CDR3 nucleotides read TGCGCCAGCAGCCAAGTACGTGGCGAGGGGGCGGCCTACTATGGCTACACCTTC.

Only a few counts were recorded for this clone. V usage is TRBV5-5 and J usage is TRBJ2-1, with TRBD2 matching over 7 bases. The ends lost 5 bases at V and 1 base at J; junction bases unmatched: 3. The CDR3 consists of 14 residues. The germline CDR1 and CDR2 sequences are SGHKS and YYEKEE (reference sequence). For the CDR3, the DNA is TGTGCCAGCAGGGGGGGGAGATCCTACAATGAGCAGTTCTTC. As protein: CASRGGRSYNEQFF.

This clone has more than one count but fewer than ten. This chain joins TRBV4-1 and TRBJ1-4; 7 positions agree with TRBD1. The ends lost 4 bases at V and 11 bases at J; junction bases unmatched: 10. The CDR3 has 14 residues. Germline CDR1 MGHRA, CDR2 YSYEKL. The CDR3: CASSPRRGEWKLFF. The CDR3 bases are TGCGCCAGCAGCCCCCGCAGGGGGGAGTGGAAACTGTTTTTT.

This chain links TRBV6-5 with TRBJ2-7; D might be TRBD2 (5 bases). Between the trimmed V and J ends, which lost 0 bases and 4 bases, there was a span of 10 bases. Germline V CDR1 and CDR2: MNHEY, SVGAGI. The CDR3 sequence is 14 residues long. CDR3 region: CASSYSSPGYEQYF. The CDR3 DNA reads TGTGCCAGCAGTTACTCGAGTCCGGGGTACGAGCAGTACTTC.

The rearrangement uses TRBV5-6 and TRBJ2-7; tentative D call: TRBD2 (6 bases). The CDR3 consists of 15 residues. Germline V gives CDR1 SGHDT, CDR2 YYEEEE. V was clipped by 1 base and J by 0 bases, with 11 bases between them. CDR3 bases: TGTGCCAGCAGCTTGTCTCCCGGGAGCTCCTACGAGCAGTACTTC. Translated: CASSLSPGSSYEQYF.

This clone was observed a handful of times. The J gene is TRBJ2-1, the V gene TRBV14; possible D gene TRBD1, 6 bases. This CDR3 has 16 amino acids. CDR1 is SGHDN, CDR2 FVKESK, per germline. V gave up 5 bases and J gave up 0 bases, with 14 bases separating them. CDR3 loop: CASSRHRESSYNEQFF. Here the CDR3 DNA reads TGTGCCAGCAGCAGACACAGGGAGAGCTCCTACAATGAGCAGTTCTTC.

This chain connects TRBV5-4 to TRBJ1-4, with D unresolved. Trimming left V 0 bases short and J 7 bases short, with 7 bases between. The CDR3 length is 13 residues. Germline assignment: CDR1 SGHNT and CDR2 YYREEE (reference sequence). The CDR3 region is CASSLAGGEKLFF. The DNA for the CDR3 is TGTGCCAGCAGCTTGGCGGGAGGTGAAAAACTGTTTTTT.

V is TRBV6-5 and J is TRBJ1-2; 7 nucleotides line up with TRBD1. The CDR3 extends over 13 amino acids. Germline V gene sequence: CDR1 MNHEY, CDR2 SVGAGI. J lost 8 bases, V lost 4 bases, and 7 bases had no gene match. DNA of the CDR3: TGTGCCAGCAGTTTACTGACAGGGAACGGCTACACCTTC. Its translation: CASSLLTGNGYTF.

This rearrangement joins TRBV11-2 to TRBJ2-7, with 8 bases lining up with TRBD2. With V trimmed by 3 bases and J by 8 bases, 18 bases remained unmatched. The CDR3 contains 17 residues. Germline lookup yields CDR1 SGHAT and CDR2 FQNNGV. CDR3 loop: CASSLTFAGGRPPQQYV. CDR3 in DNA: TGTGCCAGCAGCTTGACCTTCGCGGGGGGTCGCCCCCCCCAGCAGTACGTC.

This chain joins TRBV21-1 and TRBJ1-2; TRBD1, the table's D call, lacks a check against the DNA. TRBV21-1 is described as a pseudogene. This CDR3 comprises 15 residues. This CDR3 is CASSKNSPNFYGYTF. DNA of the CDR3: TGTGCCAGCAGCAAAAACAGCCCCAATTTCTATGGCTACACCTTC.

This rearrangement joins TRBV5-5 to TRBJ2-2; D uncertain. The V gene's germline CDR1 is SGHKS and CDR2 YYEKEE (reference sequence). This CDR3 contains 14 residues. Trimming took off 7 bases at V and 8 bases at J, with 18 bases between the two ends. The CDR3 DNA is TGTGCCAGCTCCGGGTCCTTAAGAAGGGGGGAGCTGTTTTTT. Translating it yields CASSGSLRRGELFF. The variable domain in full, with the rest retrieved from reference TRBV5-5 and TRBJ2-2, is DAGVTQSPTHLIKTRGQQVTLRCSPISGHKSVSWYQQVLGQGPQFIFQYYEKEERGRGNFPDRFSARQFPNYSSELNVNALLLGDSALYLCASSGSLRRGELFFGEGSRLTVL.

This chain joins TRBV9 and TRBJ2-1, with D possibly being TRBD1 (6 bases). The CDR3 covers 15 residues. Looked up from germline, CDR1 is SGDLS and CDR2 is YYNGEE. V was pared by 3 bases and J by 2 bases, with 12 bases between. The CDR3 DNA reads TGTGCCAGCAGCGGGGGAACAGGGCCCTACAATGAGCAGTTCTTC. Translated: CASSGGTGPYNEQFF.

The sample holds a few counts of this clone. The chain joins TRBV5-1 to TRBJ1-2; 7 nucleotides agree with TRBD1. CDR3 length equals 14 residues. CDR1 SGHRS and CDR2 YFSETQ come from the germline V gene. Trimming took 4 bases from V and 8 from J; bases not matched to a gene: 11. DNA for the CDR3: TGCGCCAGCAGCGGAGGATATGGGGGACAGGGCTACACCTTC. Translating it yields CASSGGYGGQGYTF.

The J gene is TRBJ2-3, the V gene TRBV4-1; 10 positions agree with TRBD2. This CDR3 is built from 17 residues. Germline-derived CDR1 and CDR2 are MGHRA and YSYEKL. The V segment lost 4 bases and the J segment 2 bases; nucleotides outside the gene matches: 9. The CDR3 here is CASSRVSSGGHTDTQYF. The CDR3 coding sequence is TGCGCCAGCAGCCGAGTCTCTAGCGGGGGACACACAGATACGCAGTATTTT.

The chain joins TRBV9 to TRBJ2-5; D may be TRBD1 (6 bases). This CDR3 is 15 amino acids long. V was cut by 0 bases and J by 1 base, with 10 bases left in between. The germline gives CDR1 SGDLS, CDR2 YYNGEE. In DNA form, the CDR3 reads TGTGCCAGCAGCGTAGAAGGGGGATTCCAAGAGACCCAGTACTTC. This encodes CASSVEGGFQETQYF.

With regard to this clone: Compared with germline, one end of the junction differs, possibly owing to a read error. The J gene is TRBJ1-4, the V gene TRBV7-9; no reliable D call. Per the germline V gene, CDR1 is SEHNR and CDR2 is FQNEAQ (reference sequence). This CDR3 has 17 amino acids. In DNA form, the CDR3 reads TGTTCCAGCAGCTTCGCCTATGGGTCGGGAACTAATGAAAAACTGTTTTTT. Translating it yields CSSSFAYGSGTNEKLFF.

This clone was seen more than once but under ten times. J is TRBJ2-3 and V is TRBV6-4, with D tentatively TRBD2 (5 bases). V was shortened by 3 bases and J by 1 base, with 8 bases between the two germline ends. CDR1 MRHNA and CDR2 SNTAGT come from the germline V gene. This CDR3 comprises 14 residues. CDR3 in amino acids: CASSDSEGTDTQYF. CDR3 in DNA: TGTGCCAGCAGTGATTCGGAGGGCACAGATACGCAGTATTTT.

This chain links TRBV5-1 with TRBJ2-5; maybe TRBD1 (5 bases). The CDR3 loop spans 15 amino acids. V was trimmed by 2 bases and J by 0 bases, leaving 11 bases between them. Germline V gene lookup returns CDR1 SGHRS and CDR2 YFSETQ. In DNA, the CDR3 is TGCGCCAGCAGCTTCATCCAAGGGGACCAAGAGACCCAGTACTTC. Encoded protein: CASSFIQGDQETQYF.

The chain joins TRBV28 to TRBJ2-1; tentatively, D is TRBD2 (5 bases). The germline V and J ends were trimmed by 3 bases and 4 bases, with 19 bases remaining between them. The CDR3 loop spans 17 amino acids. The germline V gene encodes CDR1 MDHEN and CDR2 SYDVKM. CDR3 in DNA: TGTGCCAGCAGTTTCCCGAGGGAACTAGGGTCATACAATGAGCAGTTCTTC. Amino acids: CASSFPRELGSYNEQFF.